This entry describes one T cell receptor beta chain. The CDR3 contains 14 residues. Germline V gene lookup returns CDR1 SGHVS and CDR2 FQNEAQ. The ends lost 2 bases at V and 1 base at J; junction bases unmatched: 1. Original handling: Reference gene primer amplification in the assay estimated nucleated cell counts. Generated by immunoSEQ multiplex PCR, the TCRdb table keeps only in-frame clones and is missing some. V and J calls plus clone size are reproduced from that table; the DNA served to infer D and trimming. The sample carries over 250,000 clones, 70% to 90% recorded once. The data originate from a study of blood T cell repertoires in COVID-19. In the study overall: Whether acute or convalescent, the COVID-19 samples came from the United States, Italy and Spain.

The rearrangement links TRBV7-8 to TRBJ2-7; 8 bases fit TRBD1. The source of this sequence is a woman between 65 and 79 years old with acute or convalescent COVID-19. The material sequenced was peripheral blood. The CDR3 coding sequence is TGTGCCAGCAGCTTACAGGGGGCTTCCTACGAGCAGTACTTC. This sequence encodes CASSLQGASYEQYF.